This T cell receptor beta chain was observed in a study of metastatic and nonmetastatic thyroid tumors. Using MiXCR, TCRdb re-called clones from the PCR reads. Of 15,000 to 20,000 clones listed, less than 30% are singletons. The trim removed 3 bases at V and 7 bases at J, leaving 8 bases unmatched. CDR1 is SGDLS, CDR2 YYNGEE, per germline. The CDR3 sequence is 16 residues long. Patients underwent thyroid surgery, and none had received any treatment before it. V gene TRBV9 combines with J gene TRBJ1-6; TRBD1 matches at 9 bases. The source is a male donor with papillary thyroid cancer or a benign thyroid nodule (not recorded which). Some clones in this sample may be carry-over from other donors' samples. Sequencing was performed on tumor tissue. CDR3 nucleotides: TGTGCCAGCAGCGCGGGCGGGACAGGGTCCAATTCACCCCTCCACTTT. Translation gives CASSAGGTGSNSPLHF.